The entry below gives a single T cell receptor beta chain sequence along with its context. The antigen is not known. An end of the junction differs from the germline gene, which may be a read error. Every donor provided around 9.5 milliliters of peripheral blood. The entry originates in a study of blood T cells in healthy people across ages. The wider study: Per every two T cells, about one barcoded beta molecule was captured by template switching. Study results and limitations: The diversity estimates, figures obtained from one million T cells, were considered underestimates.

Germline V gene sequence: CDR1 MNHEY, CDR2 SMNVEV (reference sequence). This CDR3 spans 15 amino acids. For the second PCR, which ran for about 6 to 11 cycles, a sample-barcoded 5' primer and a J-beta primer mix were used. Each cDNA was tagged by a template-switch adaptor containing 12 random nucleotides. TCRdb fed the 5' RACE reads into MiXCR, producing one record per CDR3 protein. The sample includes hundreds of thousands of distinct CDR3 sequences, roughly 35% of them seen just once. The chain combines TRBV27 with TRBJ2-5, with 8 nucleotides matching TRBD1. Material for sequencing was blood. The TCR comes from a man in his late teens or twenties in good health. The CDR3 loop is CASIQGTGSQETQYF. CDR3 in DNA: TGCGCCAGCATCCAAGGGACAGGCTCCCAAGAGACCCAGTACTTC.